The subject of this entry is one T cell receptor (beta chain). Its matching antigen is unknown. The table came from immunoSEQ multiplex PCR; TCRdb's copy has only in-frame clones and leaves some out. The data show about 56,000 clones, with 82% seen just once and approximately 0.43% held by the top ten. Single viable CD3+CD4+CD8-CD45RO+ cells were sorted as the memory CD4+ T cells. CMV serostatus came from serum IgG against pp150, pp28, p38, p52. These data originate in a study of memory CD4+ T cells and cytomegalovirus serostatus. Study in general: This sample comes from healthy Belgian adults, 9 CMV seropositive, 24 seronegative. General observations from the study: The CMV-associated TCR signature appears largely within the CD4+ memory repertoire. Each of approximately 63 CMV-associated TCRbeta sequences occurred in one to five individuals.

Trimming pared 0 bases from V and 4 bases from J, leaving 15 bases between. The CDR3 spans 15 residues. Germline lookup yields CDR1 SQVTM and CDR2 ANQGSEA. The chain uses TRBV29-1 and TRBJ1-2; D remains ambiguous. Sequencing was carried out using memory CD4+ T cells from blood. This receptor was identified in an adult in good health and CMV-seronegative. Written as DNA, the CDR3 is TGCAGCGTTGAAGATCTTTCAGGATGGAGCTATGGCTACACCTTC. Protein sequence: CSVEDLSGWSYGYTF.